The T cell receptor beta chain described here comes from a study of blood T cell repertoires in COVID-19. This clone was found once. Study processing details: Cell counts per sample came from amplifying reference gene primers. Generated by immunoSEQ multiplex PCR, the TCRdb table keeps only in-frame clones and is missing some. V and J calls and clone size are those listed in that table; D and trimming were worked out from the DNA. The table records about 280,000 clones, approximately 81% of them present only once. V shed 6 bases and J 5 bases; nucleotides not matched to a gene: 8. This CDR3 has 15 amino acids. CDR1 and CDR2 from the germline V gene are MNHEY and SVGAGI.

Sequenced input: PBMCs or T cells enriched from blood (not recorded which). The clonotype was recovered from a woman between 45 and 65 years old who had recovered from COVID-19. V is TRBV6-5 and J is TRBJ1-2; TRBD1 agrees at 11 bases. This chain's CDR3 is CASRPDRGLRYGYTF. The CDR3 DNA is TGTGCCAGCAGACCGGACAGGGGGCTGCGATATGGCTACACCTTC.